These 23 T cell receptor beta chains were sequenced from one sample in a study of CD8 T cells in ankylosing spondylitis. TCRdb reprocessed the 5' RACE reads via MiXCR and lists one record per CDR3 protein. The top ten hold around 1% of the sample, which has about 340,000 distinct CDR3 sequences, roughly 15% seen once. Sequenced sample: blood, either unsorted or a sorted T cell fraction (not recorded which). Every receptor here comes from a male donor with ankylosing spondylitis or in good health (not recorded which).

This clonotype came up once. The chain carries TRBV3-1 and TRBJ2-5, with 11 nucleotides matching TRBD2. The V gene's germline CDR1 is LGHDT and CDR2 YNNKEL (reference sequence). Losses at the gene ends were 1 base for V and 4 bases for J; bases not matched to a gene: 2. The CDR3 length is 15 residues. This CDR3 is CASSQVTSGRETQYF. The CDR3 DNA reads TGTGCCAGCAGCCAAGTCACTAGCGGGAGAGAGACCCAGTACTTC.

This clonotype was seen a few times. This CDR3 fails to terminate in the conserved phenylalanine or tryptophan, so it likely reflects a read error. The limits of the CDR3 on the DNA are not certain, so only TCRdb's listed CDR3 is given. The CDR3: CASSLTGDPHV. The genes are TRBV11-2 and TRBJ2-1; the DNA was not compared with TRBD2, the D call given in the table. The germline CDR1 and CDR2 sequences are SGHAT and FQNNGV. The length of the CDR3 is 11 amino acids, counting both ends.

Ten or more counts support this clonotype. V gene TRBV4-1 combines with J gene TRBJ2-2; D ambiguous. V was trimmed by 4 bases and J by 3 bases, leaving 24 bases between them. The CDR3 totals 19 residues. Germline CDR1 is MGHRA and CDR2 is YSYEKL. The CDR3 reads CASSLPPRLKAVHTGELFF. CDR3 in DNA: TGCGCCAGCAGCCTGCCCCCCCGCCTCAAGGCGGTGCACACCGGGGAGCTGTTTTTT.

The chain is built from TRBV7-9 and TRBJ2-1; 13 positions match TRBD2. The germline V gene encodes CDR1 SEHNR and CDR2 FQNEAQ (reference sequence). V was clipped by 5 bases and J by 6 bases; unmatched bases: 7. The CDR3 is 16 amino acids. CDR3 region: CASSPLGTSGINEQFF. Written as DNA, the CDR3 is TGTGCCAGCAGCCCCTTGGGGACTAGCGGGATCAATGAGCAGTTCTTC.

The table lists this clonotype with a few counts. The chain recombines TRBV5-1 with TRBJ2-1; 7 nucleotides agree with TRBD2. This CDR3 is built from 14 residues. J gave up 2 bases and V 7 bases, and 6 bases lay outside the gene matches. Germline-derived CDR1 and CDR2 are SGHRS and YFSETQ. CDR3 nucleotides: TGCGCCAGCGGAAGCGGGGATACCTACAATGAGCAGTTCTTC. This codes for CASGSGDTYNEQFF. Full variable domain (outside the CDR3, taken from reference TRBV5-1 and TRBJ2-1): KAGVTQTPRYLIKTRGQQVTLSCSPISGHRSVSWYQQTPGQGLQFLFEYFSETQRNKGNFPGRFSGRQFSNSRSEMNVSTLELGDSALYLCASGSGDTYNEQFFGPGTRLTVL.

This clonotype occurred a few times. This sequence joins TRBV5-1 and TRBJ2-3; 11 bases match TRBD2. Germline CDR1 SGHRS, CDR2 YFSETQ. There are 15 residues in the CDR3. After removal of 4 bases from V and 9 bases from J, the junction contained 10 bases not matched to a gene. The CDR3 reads CASSLGTSGARTQYF. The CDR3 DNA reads TGCGCCAGCAGCCTCGGGACTAGCGGAGCTCGGACGCAGTATTTT.

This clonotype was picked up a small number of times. This CDR3 is CASSEPGQSTDTQYF. The CDR3 bases are TGCGCCAGCAGCGAACCGGGACAGAGCACAGATACGCAGTATTTT. The V and J genes are TRBV5-1 and TRBJ2-3, with 7 bases aligning to TRBD1. V shed 4 bases, J shed 0 bases, and the junction held 5 bases outside the gene matches. Germline V gene lookup returns CDR1 SGHRS and CDR2 YFSETQ. CDR3 length: 15 residues.

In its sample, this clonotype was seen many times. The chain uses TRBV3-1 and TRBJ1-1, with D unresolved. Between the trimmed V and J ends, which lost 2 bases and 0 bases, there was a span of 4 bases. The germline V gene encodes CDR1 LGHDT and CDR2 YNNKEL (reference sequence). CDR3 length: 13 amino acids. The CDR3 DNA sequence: TGTGCCAGCAGCCAATATCTGAACACTGAAGCTTTCTTT. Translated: CASSQYLNTEAFF.

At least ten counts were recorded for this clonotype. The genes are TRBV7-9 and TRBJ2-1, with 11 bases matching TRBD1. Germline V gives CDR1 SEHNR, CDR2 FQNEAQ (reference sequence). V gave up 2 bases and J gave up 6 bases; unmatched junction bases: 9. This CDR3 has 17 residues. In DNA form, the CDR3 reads TGTGCCAGCAGCTTAACGACCGGGACAGGGGGATCCAATGAGCAGTTCTTC. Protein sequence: CASSLTTGTGGSNEQFF.

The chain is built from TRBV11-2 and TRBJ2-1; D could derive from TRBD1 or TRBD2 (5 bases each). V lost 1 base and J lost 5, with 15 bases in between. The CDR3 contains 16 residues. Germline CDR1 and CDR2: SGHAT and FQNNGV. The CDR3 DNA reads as TGTGCCAGCAGCTTAGGCTGGGGATCGGGGCACAATGAGCAGTTCTTC. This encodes CASSLGWGSGHNEQFF. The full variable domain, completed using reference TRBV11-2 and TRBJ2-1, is EAGVAQSPRYKIIEKRQSVAFWCNPISGHATLYWYQQILGQGPKLLIQFQNNGVVDDSQLPKDRFSAERLKGVDSTLKIQPAKLEDSAVYLCASSLGWGSGHNEQFFGPGTRLTVL.

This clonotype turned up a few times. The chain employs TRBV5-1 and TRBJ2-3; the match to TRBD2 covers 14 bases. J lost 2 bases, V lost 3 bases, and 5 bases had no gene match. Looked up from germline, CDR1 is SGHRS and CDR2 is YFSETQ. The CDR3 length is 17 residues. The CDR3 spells CASSSGLAGGTTDTQYF. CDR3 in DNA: TGCGCCAGCAGCTCAGGACTAGCGGGGGGCACCACAGATACGCAGTATTTT.

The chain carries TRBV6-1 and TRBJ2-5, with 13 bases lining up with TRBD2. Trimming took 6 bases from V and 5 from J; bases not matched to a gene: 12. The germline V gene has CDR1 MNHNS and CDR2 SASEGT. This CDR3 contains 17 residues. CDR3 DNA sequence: TGTGCCAGCAGCGGGACTAGCGGGACCCCCCAGGGGGAGACCCAGTACTTC. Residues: CASSGTSGTPQGETQYF.

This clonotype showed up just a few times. CDR3 in DNA: TGCGCCAGCAGCTTGGAGGGGTTGGTGGATGAGCAGTTCTTC. The encoded protein is CASSLEGLVDEQFF. The chain joins TRBV5-1 to TRBJ2-1, with a weak D call TRBD1 (5 bases). Looked up from germline, CDR1 is SGHRS and CDR2 is YFSETQ. CDR3 length: 14 amino acids. Between the trimmed V and J ends, which lost 0 bases and 8 bases, there was a span of 12 bases.

This CDR3 is CASTRDRGARPYYEQYF. CDR3 in DNA: TGTGCCAGCACCCGTGACAGGGGAGCTCGACCCTACTACGAGCAGTACTTC. The chain uses TRBV6-1 and TRBJ2-7; 8 positions match TRBD1. V trimming: 7 bases; J trimming: 3 bases; junction bases outside the gene matches: 17. In germline, CDR1 is MNHNS, CDR2 SASEGT. The CDR3 extends over 17 amino acids.

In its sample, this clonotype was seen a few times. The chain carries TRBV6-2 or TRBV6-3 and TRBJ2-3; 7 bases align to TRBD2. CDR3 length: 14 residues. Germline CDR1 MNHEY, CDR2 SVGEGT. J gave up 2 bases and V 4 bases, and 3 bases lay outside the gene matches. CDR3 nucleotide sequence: TGTGCCAGCAGTTTCGGGGGGACCACAGATACGCAGTATTTT. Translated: CASSFGGTTDTQYF.

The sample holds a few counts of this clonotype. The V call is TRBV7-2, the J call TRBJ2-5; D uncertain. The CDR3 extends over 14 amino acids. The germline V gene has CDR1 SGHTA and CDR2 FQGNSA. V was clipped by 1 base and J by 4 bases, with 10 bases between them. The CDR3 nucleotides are TGTGCCAGCAGCTTAGTAGGAAGGCTAGAGACCCAGTACTTC. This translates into CASSLVGRLETQYF.

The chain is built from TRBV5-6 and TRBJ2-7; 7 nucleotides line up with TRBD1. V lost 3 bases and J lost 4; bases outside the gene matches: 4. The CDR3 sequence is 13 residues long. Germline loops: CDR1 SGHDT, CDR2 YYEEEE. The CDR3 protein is CASSWGTEYEQYF. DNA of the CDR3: TGTGCCAGCAGCTGGGGGACAGAATACGAGCAGTACTTC.

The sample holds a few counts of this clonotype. The CDR3 DNA reads TGCGCCAGCAGCCCCTCTACCGGGACGAGCCACGAGCAGTACTTC. It is translated as CASSPSTGTSHEQYF. The J gene is TRBJ2-7, the V gene TRBV4-1; either TRBD1 or TRBD2 may fit D (5 bases each). The ends were cut back, 4 bases at V and 5 bases at J, with 18 bases in the middle. The germline gives CDR1 MGHRA, CDR2 YSYEKL. There are 15 residues in the CDR3.

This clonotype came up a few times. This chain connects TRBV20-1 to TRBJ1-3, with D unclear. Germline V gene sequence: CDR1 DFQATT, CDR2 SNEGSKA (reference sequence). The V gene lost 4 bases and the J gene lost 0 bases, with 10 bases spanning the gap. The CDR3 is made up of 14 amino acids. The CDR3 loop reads CSAIGEPSGNTIYF. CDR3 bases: TGCAGTGCTATCGGAGAACCCTCTGGAAACACCATATATTTT.

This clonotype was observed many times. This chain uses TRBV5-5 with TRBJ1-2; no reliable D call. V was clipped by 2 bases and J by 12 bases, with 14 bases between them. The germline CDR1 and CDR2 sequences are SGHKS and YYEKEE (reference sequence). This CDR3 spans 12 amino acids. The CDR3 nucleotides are TGTGCCAGCAGCTTAGACACCTCCAAACACACCTTC. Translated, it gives CASSLDTSKHTF.

The CDR3 DNA reads as TGTGCCAGCAGTTACCGGGACTACGAGCAGTACTTC. It specifies CASSYRDYEQYF. This rearrangement joins TRBV28 to TRBJ2-7, with D maybe TRBD2 (5 bases). CDR3 length: 12 residues. Per germline, CDR1 MDHEN and CDR2 SYDVKM. With 4 bases removed from V and 3 bases from J, the gap between germline ends came to 7 bases.

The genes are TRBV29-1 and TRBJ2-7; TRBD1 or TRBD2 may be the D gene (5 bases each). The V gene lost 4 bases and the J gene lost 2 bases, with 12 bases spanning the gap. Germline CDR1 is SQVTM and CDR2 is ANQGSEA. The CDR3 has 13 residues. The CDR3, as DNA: TGCAGCGTTGCCGGGACGAAGGCCTACGAGCAGTACTTC. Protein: CSVAGTKAYEQYF.

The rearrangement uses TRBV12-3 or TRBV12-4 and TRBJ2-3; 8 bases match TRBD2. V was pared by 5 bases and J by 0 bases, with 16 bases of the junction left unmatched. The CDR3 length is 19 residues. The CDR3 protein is CASSPLVRTSSSSTDTQYF. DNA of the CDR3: TGTGCCAGCAGTCCCTTGGTTCGGACTAGCTCTTCTAGCACAGATACGCAGTATTTT.